This T cell receptor beta chain derives from a study of T cell responses to AZD1222 COVID-19 vaccine. As to this clone: The antigen is unknown.

General study findings and limits: Dominant at 160-218 and 743-854, vaccine-associated CD4 TCRs also spanned spike. Repertoire sampling was restricted to post-peak T cell response timepoints.

Profiling relied on immunoSEQ multiplex PCR, and the TCRdb table lists in-frame clones only, not all of them. This sample yields roughly 150,000 clones, of which approximately 91% are seen a single time; over 1.2% belongs to the top ten. This clonotype was sampled from an adult who received the AZD1222 COVID-19 vaccine. The sample in question was peripheral blood, obtained 28 days after the second AZD1222 dose.

The chain's CDR3 is CASSLMGAGYGYTF. In DNA form, the CDR3 reads TGTGCCAGCAGCTTAATGGGGGCCGGGTATGGCTACACCTTC. The gene calls are TRBV11-2 and TRBJ1-2, with D maybe TRBD1 (6 bases). Germline V gene sequence: CDR1 SGHAT, CDR2 FQNNGV. The V end lost 2 bases, the J end lost 5 bases, and 12 bases lay between the germline ends. CDR3 size: 14 residues.